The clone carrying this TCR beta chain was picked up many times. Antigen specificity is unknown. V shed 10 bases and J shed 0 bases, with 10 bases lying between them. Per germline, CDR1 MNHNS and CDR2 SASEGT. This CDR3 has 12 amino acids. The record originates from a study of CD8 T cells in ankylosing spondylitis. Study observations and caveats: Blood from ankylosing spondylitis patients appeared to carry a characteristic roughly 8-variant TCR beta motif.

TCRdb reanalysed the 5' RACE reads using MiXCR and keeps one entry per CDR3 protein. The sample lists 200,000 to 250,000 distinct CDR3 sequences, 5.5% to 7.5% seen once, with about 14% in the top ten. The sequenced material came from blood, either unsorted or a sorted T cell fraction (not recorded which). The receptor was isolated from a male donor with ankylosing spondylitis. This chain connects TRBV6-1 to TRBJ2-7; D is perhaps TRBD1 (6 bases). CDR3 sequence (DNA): TGTGCCACTGGACAGTACTCCTACGAGCAGTACTTC. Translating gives CATGQYSYEQYF.